The TCR beta chain under discussion was sequenced for a study of T-cell reconstitution after alpha-beta-depleted transplantation in children. The ends were cut back, 6 bases at V and 6 bases at J, with 9 bases in the middle. The CDR3 totals 12 residues. Looked up from germline, CDR1 is MNHEY and CDR2 is SMNVEV (reference sequence). This clonotype was counted between two and nine times. A library of TCRbeta sequences, prepared with unique molecular identifiers, was generated. TCRdb analysed the PCR reads with MiXCR anew, one entry per CDR3 protein. Here the sample spans 330,000 or so distinct CDR3 sequences, over 9% being singletons.

The V and J genes are TRBV27 and TRBJ2-4, with D unresolved. This TCR derives from a human donor who donated a stem cell graft to a child with acute lymphoblastic leukemia. This material consisted of PBMCs from the stem cell graft donor, taken from the stem cell graft. The CDR3 sequence is CASSRSGNIQYF. CDR3 nucleotide sequence: TGTGCCAGCAGCCGGTCGGGAAACATTCAGTACTTC.